This T cell receptor (beta chain) was identified during a study of OX40 agonist ivuxolimab in advanced cancers. Study results and caveats: At 0.1 to 3.0 mg/kg, CD4+ and CD8+ blood T cells expanded clonally by week 6. Normalized T-cell clonal expansion was also low in some nonresponders.

Patients who had autoimmune disease history or got systemic immunosuppression were left out. Looked up from germline, CDR1 is LGHNT and CDR2 is FRNRAP. Trimming removed 5 bases at V and 4 bases at J, with 6 bases between. CDR3 size: 11 residues. The assay was immunoSEQ multiplex PCR, and TCRdb's table has in-frame clones only and misses some. This table has about 60,000 clones, about 83% appearing once. Worth noting for this clone: Its antigen is currently unknown.

Sequences were derived from CD4+ or CD8+ T cells sorted from blood, sampled in a trial of the OX40 agonist ivuxolimab. This clonotype was sampled from an adult with an advanced solid tumor such as melanoma, head and neck, liver or kidney cancer. The chain employs TRBV12-5 and TRBJ2-7, with D uncertain. The CDR3 sequence: CASGPGYEQYF. The DNA of the CDR3 is TGTGCTAGTGGTCCGGGTTACGAGCAGTACTTC. The variable domain in full, with the rest retrieved from reference TRBV12-5 and TRBJ2-7, is DARVTQTPRHKVTEMGQEVTMRCQPILGHNTVFWYRQTMMQGLELLAYFRNRAPLDDSGMPKDRFSAEMPDATLATLKIQPSEPRDSAVYFCASGPGYEQYFGPGTRLTVT.